These T cell receptor beta chains were read from a single sample in a study of identical twins. TCRdb passed the 5' RACE reads through MiXCR, listing each CDR3 protein once. This table holds fewer than 250,000 distinct CDR3 sequences, more than 6.5% found once. These data are also associated with another study on yellow fever vaccine responses in identical twins.

The sequencing input was memory (CD45RO+) T cells sorted from blood. Receptors were obtained from a woman aged 18-29 years in good health. The CDR3 runs from the conserved cysteine through the conserved F or W. A D gene is named only where the DNA matches it firmly. The size of a clone is reported for some rows only, either as once, few or many, or as a class for expanded clones.

cdr3_length	v_call	j_call	d_call	clone_size	cdr3_aa	cdr3_nt
18	TRBV24-1	TRBJ2-2	TRBD1	few	CATSDMIGTAANTGELFF	TGTGCCACCAGTGATATGATAGGGACAGCCGCGAACACCGGGGAGCTGTTTTTT
16	TRBV12-3/TRBV12-4	TRBJ1-5	TRBD1	many	CASSLGTGNKNQPQHF	TGTGCCAGCAGTTTAGGGACAGGGAACAAAAATCAGCCCCAGCATTTT
12	TRBV12-3/TRBV12-4	TRBJ2-5	TRBD1	-	CASRDRDLTQYF	TGTGCCAGCAGGGACAGGGACCTGACCCAGTACTTC
16	TRBV11-2	TRBJ2-2	-	few	CASSPLAQGHTGELFF	TGTGCCAGCAGCCCTCTGGCGCAGGGGCACACCGGGGAGCTGTTTTTT
14	TRBV5-1	TRBJ1-1	TRBD1	many	CASSLQGMNTEAFF	TGCGCCAGCAGCTTACAGGGGATGAACACTGAAGCTTTCTTT
14	TRBV6-2/TRBV6-3	TRBJ2-7	-	-	CASSYTEAASEQYF	TGTGCCAGCAGTTACACGGAAGCGGCCTCCGAGCAGTACTTC
15	TRBV6-5	TRBJ2-1	-	-	CASSYSGAGYNEQFF	TGTGCCAGCAGTTACTCAGGCGCCGGTTACAATGAGCAGTTCTTC
17	TRBV7-9	TRBJ2-2	-	many	CASRQRGGLDNTGELFF	TGTGCCAGCAGACAAAGGGGCGGCCTCGACAACACCGGGGAGCTGTTTTTT
11	TRBV3-1	TRBJ1-2	-	many	CASSQEDGYTF	TGTGCCAGCAGCCAAGAGGATGGCTACACCTTC
13	TRBV25-1	TRBJ1-1	-	-	CASSEIGLGKAFF	TGTGCCAGCAGTGAAATCGGCCTGGGGAAAGCTTTCTTT
11	TRBV7-2	TRBJ2-1	-	many	CASSAIDEQFF	TGTGCCAGCAGCGCCATAGATGAGCAGTTCTTC
14	TRBV15	TRBJ2-2	-	few	CATTFEILTGELFF	TGTGCCACCACCTTTGAAATTCTCACCGGGGAGCTGTTTTTT
17	TRBV6-5	TRBJ2-6	-	-	CASSYSGRGTGANVLTF	TGTGCCAGCAGTTACTCTGGTCGGGGAACTGGGGCCAACGTCCTGACTTTC
13	TRBV10-2	TRBJ1-4	TRBD1	-	CASGDRGREKLFF	TGCGCCAGCGGGGACAGGGGGCGAGAAAAACTGTTTTTT
16	TRBV25-1	TRBJ1-1	TRBD1	few	CASRAFRGRGRTEAFF	TGTGCCAGCAGGGCCTTCCGGGGCAGGGGGAGAACTGAAGCTTTCTTT
15	TRBV12-3/TRBV12-4	TRBJ2-1	TRBD1	-	CASRDRASSYNEQFF	TGTGCCAGCAGGGACAGGGCCAGCTCCTACAATGAGCAGTTCTTC
17	TRBV11-2	TRBJ2-1	-	-	CASSPEWRDLSYNEQFF	TGTGCCAGCAGCCCTGAATGGCGGGATTTGTCCTACAATGAGCAGTTCTTC
15	TRBV25-1	TRBJ2-1	-	few	CASSEQRPTYNEQFF	TGTGCCAGCAGTGAGCAGCGCCCAACCTACAATGAGCAGTTCTTC
13	TRBV20-1	TRBJ2-1	TRBD2	-	CSAPRGSTNEQFF	TGCAGTGCTCCGCGCGGGAGCACCAATGAGCAGTTCTTC
12	TRBV28	TRBJ2-7	-	-	CASSLPGHEQYF	TGTGCCAGCAGTTTGCCGGGTCACGAGCAGTACTTC
15	TRBV9	TRBJ2-2	-	many	CASSVDASYTGELFF	TGTGCCAGCAGCGTAGACGCCAGCTACACCGGGGAGCTGTTTTTT
17	TRBV3-1	TRBJ2-3	TRBD2	many	CASSQDKAGGATDTQYF	TGTGCCAGCAGCCAAGATAAGGCGGGAGGGGCCACAGATACGCAGTATTTT
16	TRBV20-1	TRBJ2-1	TRBD2	many	CSARDWLAGSYNEQFF	TGCAGTGCTAGAGATTGGCTAGCGGGCTCCTACAATGAGCAGTTCTTC
13	TRBV7-8	TRBJ1-1	-	few	CASSPGPSTEAFF	TGTGCCAGCAGCCCAGGACCGAGCACTGAAGCTTTCTTT
12	TRBV7-6	TRBJ2-7	-	-	CASAGTMDEQYF	TGTGCCAGCGCCGGGACAATGGACGAGCAGTACTTC
15	TRBV7-8	TRBJ2-3	-	-	CASRLGRLSTDTQYF	TGTGCCAGCAGGTTAGGAAGACTTAGCACAGATACGCAGTATTTT
15	TRBV12-3/TRBV12-4	TRBJ1-5	-	many	CASKRTDLLDQPQHF	TGTGCCAGCAAGCGGACGGACCTCCTCGATCAGCCCCAGCATTTT
10	TRBV6-5	TRBJ2-1	-	-	CASGSREQFF	TGTGCCAGCGGCTCTAGGGAGCAGTTCTTC
14	TRBV20-1	TRBJ1-5	TRBD1	medium-sized	CSAPGTVESQPQHF	TGCAGTGCTCCCGGGACAGTGGAAAGTCAGCCCCAGCATTTT
14	TRBV15	TRBJ2-7	-	many	CATSRDRDAYEQYF	TGTGCCACCAGCAGAGACAGGGACGCCTACGAGCAGTACTTC
14	TRBV19	TRBJ2-1	-	-	CASSIPKEGARQFF	TGTGCCAGTAGTATTCCGAAGGAGGGGGCCAGGCAGTTCTTC
14	TRBV7-9	TRBJ1-1	-	-	CASSLEGARTEAFF	TGTGCCAGCAGCTTAGAGGGCGCGAGGACTGAAGCTTTCTTT
11	TRBV30	TRBJ2-5	-	-	CAWRVGETQYF	TGTGCCTGGAGGGTTGGGGAGACCCAGTACTTC
15	TRBV3-1	TRBJ2-3	-	few	CASSQAPTSTDTQYF	TGTGCCAGCAGCCAAGCCCCGACTAGCACAGATACGCAGTATTTT
14	TRBV5-1	TRBJ1-3	TRBD1	-	CASKTGQGGNTIYF	TGCGCCAGCAAAACGGGACAGGGAGGAAACACCATATATTTT
14	TRBV6-2/TRBV6-3	TRBJ2-5	TRBD2	-	CASSYPGGSETQYF	TGTGCCAGCAGTTACCCCGGCGGGAGTGAGACCCAGTACTTC
15	TRBV12-3/TRBV12-4	TRBJ2-3	-	many	CASTPPGRHTDTQYF	TGTGCCAGCACCCCTCCGGGGAGACACACAGATACGCAGTATTTT
15	TRBV3-1	TRBJ1-6	-	few	CASSQGRGSNPPLHF	TGTGCCAGCAGCCAAGGACGGGGGTCTAACCCACCCCTCCACTTT
18	TRBV27	TRBJ1-5	TRBD1	few	CASSLRILTGGRDQPQHF	TGTGCCAGCAGTTTGCGCATACTGACAGGGGGCAGGGATCAGCCCCAGCATTTT
12	TRBV7-9	TRBJ1-2	-	-	CASSFNRAGYTF	TGTGCCAGCAGCTTTAACCGGGCTGGCTACACCTTC
13	TRBV7-8	TRBJ2-1	TRBD1	many	CASSLDRGAMWFF	TGTGCCAGCAGCTTAGACAGGGGAGCGATGTGGTTCTTC
14	TRBV28	TRBJ1-5	-	few	CASSPRRNNQPQHF	TGTGCCAGCAGTCCCCGACGGAACAATCAGCCCCAGCATTTT
15	TRBV12-3/TRBV12-4	TRBJ1-1	-	many	CASSLSGPMNTEAFF	TGTGCCAGCAGTTTATCAGGTCCGATGAACACTGAAGCTTTCTTT
16	TRBV5-1	TRBJ2-5	-	-	CASSSAGATGDLTQYF	TGCGCCAGCAGCTCGGCGGGGGCCACAGGGGACTTAACCCAGTACTTC
11	TRBV29-1	TRBJ2-3	-	few	CSGSEGGTQYF	TGCAGCGGGAGTGAGGGGGGTACGCAGTATTTT
15	TRBV6-1	TRBJ2-2	TRBD2	many	CASLRKPGGTGELFF	TGTGCCAGCCTGCGCAAACCGGGAGGCACCGGGGAGCTGTTTTTT
13	TRBV4-3	TRBJ1-5	-	few	CASSPGNNQPQHF	TGCGCCAGCAGCCCTGGTAACAATCAGCCCCAGCATTTT
13	TRBV5-6	TRBJ2-3	-	-	CASRIQGTDTQYF	TGTGCCAGCAGAATACAGGGCACAGATACGCAGTATTTT
16	TRBV2	TRBJ2-3	-	few	CASSELGGVSWDTQYF	TGTGCCAGCAGTGAACTTGGGGGCGTCAGTTGGGATACGCAGTATTTT
19	TRBV7-4	TRBJ1-1	-	-	CASWEQRRGGTTANTEAFF	TGTGCATCCTGGGAGCAACGCCGGGGGGGGACGACGGCGAACACTGAAGCTTTCTTT
18	TRBV3-1	TRBJ2-3	-	few	CASSDLQMGVGVADTQYF	TGTGCCAGCAGCGACCTTCAGATGGGCGTGGGGGTGGCAGATACGCAGTATTTT
17	TRBV7-4	TRBJ2-2	TRBD2	-	CATTPGLAGEWTGELFF	TGTGCCACCACCCCTGGACTAGCGGGGGAATGGACCGGGGAGCTGTTTTTT
13	TRBV20-1	TRBJ2-3	-	-	CSAQGGPTDTQYF	TGCAGTGCCCAGGGGGGGCCGACAGATACGCAGTATTTT